The 23 T cell receptor beta chains given below trace back to one sample, sequenced in a study of cytomegalovirus exposure and HLA in healthy donors. 13 Jbeta primers and 60 Vbeta primers were used for the PCR. The assay was immunoSEQ multiplex PCR, and TCRdb's table has in-frame clones only and misses some. Of 90,000 to 100,000 clones listed, 80% to 90% are singletons. The specimen sequenced was PBMCs. The receptors were gathered from a man in his forties or fifties in good health and CMV-seronegative.

This chain joins TRBV5-5 and TRBJ1-2; TRBD1 matches 8 bases. Germline V lookup: CDR1 SGHKS, CDR2 YYEKEE (reference sequence). CDR3 length: 15 amino acids. The junction had 3 bases not matched to a gene; V was cut back by 0 bases and J by 2 bases. CDR3 nucleotides: TGTGCCAGCAGCTTGGGGACAGGGATCAACTATGGCTACACCTTC. Its protein product is CASSLGTGINYGYTF. Together with reference TRBV5-5 and TRBJ1-2, the CDR3 gives the full variable domain: DAGVTQSPTHLIKTRGQQVTLRCSPISGHKSVSWYQQVLGQGPQFIFQYYEKEERGRGNFPDRFSARQFPNYSSELNVNALLLGDSALYLCASSLGTGINYGYTFGSGTRLTVV.

The chain is built from TRBV4-2 and TRBJ2-2, with unresolved D. The V end lost 0 bases, the J end lost 0 bases, and 17 bases lay between the germline ends. Germline CDR1 reads LGHNA; CDR2 reads YNFKEQ. The CDR3 sequence is 19 residues long. CDR3 region: CASSQDFTGFPANTGELFF. CDR3 bases: TGTGCCAGCAGCCAAGATTTCACCGGGTTCCCCGCGAACACCGGGGAGCTGTTTTTT.

This clone was counted a few times. This chain uses TRBV5-1 with TRBJ2-1; D gene ambiguous. Per the germline V gene, CDR1 is SGHRS and CDR2 is YFSETQ. This CDR3 is built from 14 residues. V lost 2 bases and J 5 bases, leaving 11 bases between the germline ends. CDR3 nucleotide sequence: TGCGCCAGCAGCTTTGCAAACCCGGACAATGAGCAGTTCTTC. It codes for CASSFANPDNEQFF.

Only one count was recorded for this clone. V and J are TRBV2 and TRBJ1-4; D gene ambiguous. The CDR3 sequence is 14 residues long. CDR1 is SNHLY and CDR2 is FYNNEI in the germline V gene. Trimming shortened V by 10 bases and J by 10 bases, and 22 bases separated the two germline ends. The CDR3, as DNA: TGTGCCACCAGAGGCGAGGGCCTCGCGGGAAAACTGTTTTTT. This translates into CATRGEGLAGKLFF.

The chain is built from TRBV10-3 and TRBJ2-7; 16 bases are a match to TRBD2. Germline V gives CDR1 ENHRY, CDR2 SYGVKD. Germline trimming cut 10 bases from V and 3 bases from J; bases unmatched to any gene: 12. The CDR3 sequence is 17 residues long. CDR3 protein: CATTGGTSGGAVYEQYF. CDR3 DNA sequence: TGTGCCACAACAGGAGGGACTAGCGGGGGGGCCGTCTACGAGCAGTACTTC.

The chain uses TRBV6-5 and TRBJ1-6, with D tentatively TRBD1 (5 bases). There are 15 residues in the CDR3. Trimming took 5 bases from V and 8 from J, leaving 16 bases between them. The germline V gene encodes CDR1 MNHEY and CDR2 SVGAGI. The chain's CDR3 is CASSTHPRGDSPLHF. The CDR3 region has the DNA TGTGCCAGCAGTACTCACCCCCGGGGGGATTCACCCCTCCACTTT.

The chain employs TRBV13 and TRBJ2-2, with 9 bases fitting TRBD1. The V gene end was trimmed by 2 bases and the J gene end by 7 bases; junction bases not matched to a gene: 5. Germline CDR1 reads PRHDT; CDR2 reads FYEKMQ (reference sequence). This CDR3 is built from 15 residues. CDR3 amino acids: CASSLTGGVNGELFF. The CDR3 nucleotides read TGTGCCAGCAGCTTAACAGGGGGCGTCAACGGGGAGCTGTTTTTT.

The rearrangement links TRBV28 to TRBJ1-5; no reliable D call. The CDR3 has 15 residues. Germline V CDR1 and CDR2: MDHEN, SYDVKM. The ends were cut back, 3 bases at V and 1 base at J, with 10 bases in the middle. This CDR3 reads CASSFGQRSNQPQHF. CDR3 in DNA: TGTGCCAGCAGTTTTGGGCAGAGAAGCAATCAGCCCCAGCATTTT.

The chain couples TRBV7-3 to TRBJ2-1; D is undetermined. The CDR3 spans 15 residues. The V end lost 1 base, the J end lost 0 bases, and 7 bases lay between the germline ends. Per germline, CDR1 SGHTA and CDR2 FQGTGA. The DNA of the CDR3 is TGTGCCAGCAGCTTAAGGTCAGGCTCCTACAATGAGCAGTTCTTC. As protein: CASSLRSGSYNEQFF.

In this sample, this clone turned up a few times. The chain links TRBV7-6 to TRBJ1-6, with D unclear. Germline CDR1 is SGHVS and CDR2 is FNYEAQ. V was clipped by 9 bases and J by 5 bases, with 11 bases between them. The CDR3 is made up of 13 amino acids. CDR3 DNA sequence: TGTGCCAGTGCACGAAGAGATAATTCACCCCTCCACTTT. This translates into CASARRDNSPLHF.

The chain recombines TRBV7-9 with TRBJ1-6; D might be TRBD1 (5 bases). CDR3 length equals 16 residues. Germline V gene lookup returns CDR1 SEHNR and CDR2 FQNEAQ (reference sequence). V was trimmed by 3 bases and J by 7 bases, leaving 16 bases between them. CDR3 in amino acids: CASSFEGRGSNSPLHF. DNA of the CDR3: TGTGCCAGCAGCTTCGAGGGGAGGGGTTCCAATTCACCCCTCCACTTT.

This chain joins TRBV19 and TRBJ2-2; a weak D match, TRBD1 (5 bases). Germline V lookup: CDR1 LNHDA, CDR2 SQIVND (reference sequence). The CDR3 loop spans 15 amino acids. Trimming took off 5 bases at V and 2 bases at J, with 12 bases between the two ends. The CDR3 DNA sequence: TGTGCCAGTAGTGCACAGGTCTTCAACACCGGGGAGCTGTTTTTT. Translation gives CASSAQVFNTGELFF.

This chain connects TRBV6-5 to TRBJ1-5, with TRBD1 matching 7 bases. The germline V gene encodes CDR1 MNHEY and CDR2 SVGAGI. Trimming took 4 bases from V and 9 from J; bases not matched to a gene: 9. CDR3 length equals 14 residues. The CDR3 sequence: CASSWGQRSGPQHF. CDR3 sequence (DNA): TGTGCCAGCAGTTGGGGACAGCGCTCCGGGCCCCAGCATTTT.

This chain uses TRBV5-1 with TRBJ2-1, with 10 nucleotides matching TRBD2. The length of the CDR3 is 15 residues. Germline CDR1 and CDR2: SGHRS and YFSETQ. After removal of 7 bases from V and 1 base from J, the junction contained 5 bases not matched to a gene. The DNA of the CDR3 is TGCGCCAGCGGAAGCGGGGGGGGATCCTACAATGAGCAGTTCTTC. Amino acid sequence: CASGSGGGSYNEQFF.

The chain has TRBV7-6 and TRBJ2-1; D possibly corresponds to TRBD1 (6 bases). The V gene lost 1 base and the J gene lost 2 bases, with 12 bases spanning the gap. The CDR3 totals 16 residues. Germline lookup yields CDR1 SGHVS and CDR2 FNYEAQ. CDR3 sequence: CASSLDWGLPYNEQFF. The CDR3 nucleotides are TGTGCCAGCAGCTTAGATTGGGGGCTCCCCTACAATGAGCAGTTCTTC.

V usage is TRBV19 and J usage is TRBJ1-2; D is unclear. The CDR3 contains 15 residues. The germline V gene has CDR1 LNHDA and CDR2 SQIVND (reference sequence). The V gene lost 1 base and the J gene lost 2 bases, with 11 bases spanning the gap. CDR3 loop: CASSIGWQANYGYTF. The CDR3 DNA reads as TGTGCCAGTAGTATAGGTTGGCAGGCGAACTATGGCTACACCTTC. Combining the CDR3 with reference TRBV19 and TRBJ1-2 gives the whole variable domain DGGITQSPKYLFRKEGQNVTLSCEQNLNHDAMYWYRQDPGQGLRLIYYSQIVNDFQKGDIAEGYSVSREKKESFPLTVTSAQKNPTAFYLCASSIGWQANYGYTFGSGTRLTVV.

V usage is TRBV7-6 and J usage is TRBJ2-1, with 8 bases lining up with TRBD2. The V gene's germline CDR1 is SGHVS and CDR2 FNYEAQ. The CDR3 covers 15 residues. The V and J ends lost 0 bases and 4 bases, in that order; junction bases with no gene match: 2. CDR3 nucleotides: TGTGCCAGCAGCTTAGCTAGCGGGAATTACAATGAGCAGTTCTTC. As protein: CASSLASGNYNEQFF. Full variable domain (remainder filled in from reference TRBV7-6 and TRBJ2-1): GAGVSQSPRYKVTKRGQDVALRCDPISGHVSLYWYRQALGQGPEFLTYFNYEAQQDKSGLPNDRFSAERPEGSISTLTIQRTEQRDSAMYRCASSLASGNYNEQFFGPGTRLTVL.

This rearrangement joins TRBV19 to TRBJ1-3; tentative D call: TRBD1 (6 bases). V was trimmed by 6 bases and J by 2 bases, leaving 8 bases between them. CDR1 and CDR2 (germline): LNHDA, SQIVND (reference sequence). This CDR3 is built from 13 residues. The CDR3: CASRQGTGNTIYF. The CDR3 bases are TGTGCCAGTAGGCAGGGGACTGGAAACACCATATATTTT.

This rearrangement joins TRBV19 to TRBJ2-3, with TRBD1 matching over 12 bases. Germline-derived CDR1 and CDR2 are LNHDA and SQIVND (reference sequence). Trimming removed 3 bases from V and 8 bases from J; junction bases left unmatched: 9. This CDR3 region has 16 residues. The CDR3 DNA sequence: TGTGCCAGTAGTATCTCCGGGACAGGGGGCCACCGTACGCAGTATTTT. As protein: CASSISGTGGHRTQYF.

The rearrangement links TRBV5-1 to TRBJ2-5, with 8 bases that match TRBD1. The J call is uncertain, as TRBJ2-7 better fits the DNA end. This CDR3 region has 16 residues. CDR1 and CDR2 (germline): SGHRS, YFSETQ. In DNA form, the CDR3 reads TGCGCCAGCAGCTTATATGACAGGGGTCGTATCTACGAGCAGTACTTC. Translation gives CASSLYDRGRIYEQYF.

The rearrangement uses TRBV2 and TRBJ1-1; D is undetermined. The CDR3 has 14 residues. Per the germline V gene, CDR1 is SNHLY and CDR2 is FYNNEI. Trimming left V 6 bases short and J 1 base short, with 12 bases between. CDR3 DNA sequence: TGTGCCAGCAGGCTGGAGGGTAGGAACACTGAAGCTTTCTTT. Translating it yields CASRLEGRNTEAFF.

The rearrangement uses TRBV7-2 and TRBJ2-1, with 8 bases identical to TRBD2. CDR3 size: 15 residues. CDR1 is SGHTA, CDR2 FQGNSA, per germline. V lost 5 bases, J lost 5 bases, and 8 bases stayed unmatched. Here the CDR3 reads CASSPYSGANNEQFF. In DNA, the CDR3 is TGTGCCAGCAGCCCCTATAGCGGGGCGAACAATGAGCAGTTCTTC.

As to this clone: The junction differs from germline at one of its ends, possibly a read error. J is TRBJ2-3 and V is TRBV27; D is possibly TRBD1 (5 bases). The length of the CDR3 is 14 residues. Germline V gene sequence: CDR1 MNHEY, CDR2 SMNVEV (reference sequence). As DNA, the CDR3 is TGTGCCAGCAGTTTATACCGCAACACAGGTACGCAGTATTTT. Protein: CASSLYRNTGTQYF.